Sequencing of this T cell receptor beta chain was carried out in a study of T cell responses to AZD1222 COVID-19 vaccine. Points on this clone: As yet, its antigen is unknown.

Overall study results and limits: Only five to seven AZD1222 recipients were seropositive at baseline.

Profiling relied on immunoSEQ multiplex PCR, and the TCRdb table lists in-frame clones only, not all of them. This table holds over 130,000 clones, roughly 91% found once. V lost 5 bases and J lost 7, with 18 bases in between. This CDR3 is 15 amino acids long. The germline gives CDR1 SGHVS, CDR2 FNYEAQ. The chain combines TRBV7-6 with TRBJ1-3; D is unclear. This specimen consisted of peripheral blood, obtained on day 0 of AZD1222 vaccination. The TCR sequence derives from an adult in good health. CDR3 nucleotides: TGTGCCAGCAGCCCTCACGACGGGATCGGTAACACCATATATTTT. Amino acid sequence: CASSPHDGIGNTIYF.